Presented here are 16 T cell receptor beta chains from one specimen sequenced in a study of CD8+CD57+ T cells in acquired aplastic anemia. It was genomic DNA that served as the template for profiling TCR beta VDJ and CDR3. TCRdb re-called the reads with MiXCR, one entry per CDR3 protein. In the table there are hundreds of thousands of distinct CDR3 sequences, approximately 60% of which are singletons. Sequencing was done on patients that had shown CD8+CD57+ cell expansion by flow cytometry. Source material: sorted CD4+, CD8+, or CD8+CD57+ T cells (not recorded which) from PBMCs. The receptors were sampled from a human donor with aplastic anemia.

This clonotype occurred a few times. The chain combines TRBV7-3 with TRBJ1-1; D uncertain. The CDR3 extends over 13 amino acids. CDR1 SGHTA and CDR2 FQGTGA come from the germline V gene. Trimming took off 0 bases at V and 2 bases at J, with 4 bases between the two ends. CDR3: CASSLTPNTEAFF. The CDR3 DNA reads as TGTGCCAGCAGCTTAACCCCCAACACTGAAGCTTTCTTT.

The chain recombines TRBV5-1 with TRBJ2-7, with D possibly matching TRBD1 (7 bases). The CDR3 is 14 residues long. V lost 3 bases to trimming and J lost 2 bases, with 12 bases between them. Germline CDR1 and CDR2: SGHRS and YFSETQ. This CDR3 is CASSSQGGAYEQYF. The CDR3, as DNA: TGCGCCAGCAGCTCGCAGGGGGGCGCCTACGAGCAGTACTTC.

On this clonotype itself: This may stem from a read error, because a much larger clone lies one nucleotide away. The chain links TRBV2 to TRBJ2-3, with D tentatively TRBD1 (5 bases). CDR3 length equals 15 residues. Germline CDR1 SNHLY, CDR2 FYNNEI. CDR3 DNA: TGTGCCAGCGGCGGTCAGGGCGGCTACACAGGTACGCAGTATTTT. Translation gives CASGGQGGYTGTQYF.

The chain has TRBV20-1 and TRBJ2-7; 8 positions match TRBD1. CDR1 and CDR2 (germline): DFQATT, SNEGSKA (reference sequence). The CDR3 extends over 13 amino acids. J was trimmed by 4 bases and V by 1 base; bases with no gene match: 3. CDR3 protein: CSARGTGKYEQYF. The CDR3 DNA reads TGCAGTGCTAGAGGGACAGGGAAATACGAGCAGTACTTC.

The chain joins TRBV5-6 to TRBJ1-1; D ambiguous. Per germline, CDR1 SGHDT and CDR2 YYEEEE. This CDR3 comprises 14 residues. Trimming removed 1 base from V and 1 base from J, with 8 bases in between. For the CDR3, the DNA is TGTGCCAGCAGCTTGTATGCAGGGAACACTGAAGCTTTCTTT. Its protein is CASSLYAGNTEAFF. The full variable domain, in which reference TRBV5-6 and TRBJ1-1 provide the parts outside the CDR3, is DAGVTQSPTHLIKTRGQQVTLRCSPKSGHDTVSWYQQALGQGPQFIFQYYEEEERQRGNFPDRFSGHQFPNYSSELNVNALLLGDSALYLCASSLYAGNTEAFFGQGTRLTVV.

J is TRBJ1-2 and V is TRBV19; D is undetermined. CDR1 LNHDA and CDR2 SQIVND come from the germline V gene (reference sequence). With 3 bases removed from V and 8 bases from J, the gap between germline ends came to 16 bases. This CDR3 has 14 amino acids. The CDR3 sequence: CASSMREESGGYTF. In DNA form, the CDR3 reads TGTGCCAGTAGTATGAGAGAGGAGTCGGGAGGCTACACCTTC.

The rearrangement uses TRBV9 and TRBJ2-2; unclear D gene. This CDR3 spans 13 amino acids. Germline assignment: CDR1 SGDLS and CDR2 YYNGEE. V was trimmed by 0 bases and J by 5 bases, leaving 5 bases between them. CDR3 coding DNA: TGTGCCAGCAGCGTAGCCCAGACCGGGGAGCTGTTTTTT. Translation: CASSVAQTGELFF.

The genes are TRBV20-1 and TRBJ2-3; TRBD2 matches 12 bases. The CDR3 runs 16 residues. Germline-derived CDR1 and CDR2 are DFQATT and SNEGSKA (reference sequence). J gave up 2 bases and V 3 bases, and 6 bases lay outside the gene matches. The CDR3 reads CSARLAGGPTTDTQYF. The CDR3 DNA sequence: TGCAGTGCTAGGCTAGCGGGAGGGCCGACCACAGATACGCAGTATTTT.

The V and J genes are TRBV3-1 and TRBJ2-5; D might be TRBD2 (5 bases). The germline gives CDR1 LGHDT, CDR2 YNNKEL (reference sequence). The CDR3 length is 13 residues. V lost 4 bases and J 5 bases, leaving 11 bases between the germline ends. For the CDR3, the DNA is TGTGCCAGCAGCCGCCCGGGGATGGAGACCCAGTACTTC. Protein sequence: CASSRPGMETQYF.

This sequence joins TRBV2 and TRBJ2-7; the match to TRBD2 covers 12 bases. The CDR3 length is 15 residues. Germline lookup yields CDR1 SNHLY and CDR2 FYNNEI. V lost 5 bases to trimming and J lost 4 bases; unmatched junction nucleotides: 6. The CDR3 protein is CASSRGTSGLYEQYF. CDR3 nucleotide sequence: TGTGCCAGCAGTAGGGGGACTAGCGGGCTTTACGAGCAGTACTTC. The full variable domain, its missing parts supplied by reference TRBV2 and TRBJ2-7, is EPEVTQTPSHQVTQMGQEVILRCVPISNHLYFYWYRQILGQKVEFLVSFYNNEISEKSEIFDDQFSVERPDGSNFTLKIRSTKLEDSAMYFCASSRGTSGLYEQYFGPGTRLTVT.

In this sample, this clonotype turned up a few times. V usage is TRBV15 and J usage is TRBJ2-5; no definite D call. V was pared by 0 bases and J by 5 bases, with 4 bases between. The CDR3 sequence is 12 residues long. The germline CDR1 and CDR2 sequences are LNHNV and YYDKDF (reference sequence). The CDR3 spells CATSRDRETQYF. The CDR3 DNA is TGTGCCACCAGCAGAGATAGGGAGACCCAGTACTTC.

J is TRBJ1-4 and V is TRBV7-2; perhaps TRBD1 as D (5 bases). The CDR3 runs 16 residues. The V end was cut by 1 base, the J end by 8 bases, with 17 bases between. Germline V gives CDR1 SGHTA, CDR2 FQGNSA. CDR3 coding DNA: TGTGCCAGCAGCTTAGAACGGGGTCCAGGGTGGGAAAAACTGTTTTTT. Its protein product is CASSLERGPGWEKLFF.

The chain recombines TRBV7-9 with TRBJ1-3; TRBD1 aligns across 9 bases. Germline V gives CDR1 SEHNR, CDR2 FQNEAQ (reference sequence). This CDR3 comprises 17 residues. V shed 0 bases, J shed 2 bases, and the junction held 5 bases outside the gene matches. In nucleotides, the CDR3 is TGTGCCAGCAGCTTAGCGACAGGGGGAGGCACTGGAAACACCATATATTTT. This codes for CASSLATGGGTGNTIYF.

In DNA form, the CDR3 reads TGCAGTGCTAGAGGACAGGAAGAAGAGACCCAGTACTTC. This codes for CSARGQEEETQYF. V and J are TRBV20-1 and TRBJ2-5; D possibly corresponds to TRBD1 (6 bases). Trimming stripped 1 base from V and 3 bases from J, with 9 bases between. The CDR3 sequence is 13 residues long. Germline assignment: CDR1 DFQATT and CDR2 SNEGSKA (reference sequence).

The chain joins TRBV5-4 to TRBJ2-1, with a tentative D call TRBD1 (7 bases). Trimming removed 7 bases from V and 3 bases from J, with 17 bases in between. The CDR3 contains 15 residues. CDR1 and CDR2 from the germline V gene are SGHNT and YYREEE (reference sequence). The CDR3 is CASATFRGDYNEQFF. CDR3 DNA: TGTGCCAGCGCCACGTTCAGGGGGGACTACAATGAGCAGTTCTTC.

The J gene is TRBJ2-2, the V gene TRBV7-3; 7 bases are a match to TRBD1. Trimming removed 2 bases from V and 4 bases from J; junction bases left unmatched: 7. The CDR3 length is 16 residues. Germline V gene lookup returns CDR1 SGHTA and CDR2 FQGTGA. In DNA, the CDR3 is TGTGCCAGCAGCTTATATGACAGGGCGGGCACCGGGGAGCTGTTTTTT. Its protein is CASSLYDRAGTGELFF.